This TCR beta chain was recovered during a study of blood T cell repertoires in COVID-19. Study context: T cells, B-cell-depleted T cells, or PBMCs provided the cDNA or gDNA that served as material.

In this sample, this clone turned up once. In the study's own analysis: Scientists estimated how many nucleated cells there were by amplifying reference gene primers. Assay used: immunoSEQ multiplex PCR; TCRdb lists only in-frame clones, some missing. That table furnishes V, J and clone size, whereas the DNA furnished D and trimming. This repertoire shows 60,000 to 80,000 clones, roughly nine tenths found once; its top ten account for 15% to 20%. Recruited during active infection, patients (from Seattle) were subsequently followed longitudinally. Per germline, CDR1 PRHDT and CDR2 FYEKMQ (reference sequence). Unmatched junction bases numbered 10, after V lost 3 bases and J lost 8 bases. There are 15 residues in the CDR3.

This receptor was identified in an older woman with COVID-19, enrolled during active disease. V gene TRBV13 combines with J gene TRBJ2-1; 7 bases line up with TRBD1. Material for sequencing was peripheral blood. The CDR3 DNA sequence: TGTGCCAGCAGCTTCGTCAGGGGGATGTTCGATGAGCAGTTCTTC. Translation: CASSFVRGMFDEQFF.